This entry lists 25 T cell receptor beta chains sequenced from one sample in a study of CD8 T cells in Susac syndrome. Random hexamers primed reverse transcription of 0.5 to 1 ug RNA. TCRdb re-called the immunoSEQ multiplex PCR reads through MiXCR, storing one row per CDR3 protein. The sample holds some 150,000 distinct CDR3 sequences, approximately 93% seen once. Specimen: CD4+ T cells from PBMCs. Receptors originate from a human donor in good health.

CDR3 protein: CASRETGAMAQHF. The CDR3 DNA sequence: TGTGCCAGCAGGGAGACTGGGGCTATGGCCCAGCATTTT. The V and J genes are TRBV28 and TRBJ1-5; the D gene is possibly TRBD1 (5 bases). The CDR3 length is 13 residues. V was clipped by 6 bases and J by 11 bases, with 17 bases between them. Germline CDR1 reads MDHEN; CDR2 reads SYDVKM.

The chain has TRBV27 and TRBJ2-7; TRBD1 aligns across 10 bases. The CDR3 is 15 amino acids. Trimming at V came to 2 bases and at J to 4 bases, leaving 5 bases not matched to a gene. Germline assignment: CDR1 MNHEY and CDR2 SMNVEV (reference sequence). The CDR3: CASSLGDRGGYEQYF. In nucleotides, the CDR3 is TGTGCCAGCAGTTTAGGGGACAGGGGTGGATACGAGCAGTACTTC.

The chain is built from TRBV5-1 and TRBJ2-2, with TRBD2 matching over 7 bases. The CDR3 covers 16 residues. Trimming cost V 0 bases and J 7 bases; bases outside gene matches: 9. The germline V gene encodes CDR1 SGHRS and CDR2 YFSETQ. CDR3 amino acids: CASSLDQASGGGELFF. The CDR3 DNA reads TGCGCCAGCAGCTTGGATCAGGCTAGCGGAGGCGGGGAGCTGTTTTTT.

The chain is built from TRBV5-1 and TRBJ2-7, with TRBD2 identical over 9 bases. There are 16 residues in the CDR3. Germline V lookup: CDR1 SGHRS, CDR2 YFSETQ. J was trimmed by 2 bases and V by 0 bases; bases with no gene match: 6. The CDR3 region is CASSLVAGDPTYEQYF. DNA of the CDR3: TGCGCCAGCAGCTTGGTAGCGGGAGACCCCACCTACGAGCAGTACTTC.

This chain uses TRBV2 with TRBJ2-3; no definite D call. The CDR3 has 15 amino acids. Trimming removed 4 bases at V and 3 bases at J, with 14 bases between. Germline assignment: CDR1 SNHLY and CDR2 FYNNEI. The CDR3 DNA reads as TGTGCCAGCAGTGGCGATAGGGTGTCGACAGATACGCAGTATTTT. Translation gives CASSGDRVSTDTQYF.

The V call is TRBV18, the J call TRBJ1-1; D might be TRBD1 (5 bases). V was shortened by 1 base and J by 3 bases, with 12 bases between the two germline ends. This CDR3 has 15 amino acids. CDR1 is KGHSH and CDR2 is LQKENI in the germline V gene. This chain's CDR3 is CASSPRKGTDTEAFF. Here the CDR3 DNA reads TGTGCCAGCTCACCACGCAAGGGGACGGACACTGAAGCTTTCTTT.

The chain employs TRBV5-4 and TRBJ1-1; D is unresolved. The CDR3 runs 14 residues. Trimming took off 2 bases at V and 7 bases at J, with 15 bases between the two ends. From germline, CDR1 is SGHNT and CDR2 YYREEE (reference sequence). The chain's CDR3 is CASSFGEATGEAFF. The CDR3 nucleotides are TGTGCCAGCAGCTTTGGGGAGGCGACCGGTGAAGCTTTCTTT.

The chain joins TRBV28 to TRBJ2-7, with D perhaps TRBD1 (6 bases). V lost 8 bases and J lost 4, with 15 bases in between. The CDR3 consists of 13 residues. Per germline, CDR1 MDHEN and CDR2 SYDVKM. CDR3 protein: CASGGQRRYEQYF. The CDR3 coding sequence is TGTGCCAGCGGAGGACAGCGACGGTACGAGCAGTACTTC.

V is TRBV7-9 and J is TRBJ2-3; TRBD2 matches at 9 bases. Germline V gives CDR1 SEHNR, CDR2 FQNEAQ (reference sequence). The CDR3 runs to 16 residues. V lost 5 bases to trimming and J lost 1 base; unmatched junction nucleotides: 7. The CDR3 loop is CASSPLAGAGTDTQYF. The CDR3 coding sequence is TGTGCCAGCAGCCCTTTAGCGGGAGCTGGCACAGATACGCAGTATTTT.

The chain has TRBV12-3 or TRBV12-4 and TRBJ1-5, with 7 bases matching TRBD1. V lost 6 bases and J lost 7; bases outside the gene matches: 6. The CDR3 has 13 amino acids. The CDR3 sequence: CASRGTVGQPQHF. The CDR3 bases are TGTGCCAGCAGAGGGACAGTGGGCCAGCCCCAGCATTTT.

This chain uses TRBV6-1 with TRBJ2-5; TRBD1 aligns across 7 bases. Germline trimming cut 6 bases from V and 5 bases from J; bases unmatched to any gene: 12. The V gene's germline CDR1 is MNHNS and CDR2 SASEGT. The CDR3 extends over 15 amino acids. CDR3 in DNA: TGTGCCAGCAGCGCCTCGGACAGGATTGTGGAGACCCAGTACTTC. Translation: CASSASDRIVETQYF.

The V call is TRBV12-3 or TRBV12-4, the J call TRBJ2-2; 7 bases map to TRBD1. This CDR3 comprises 15 residues. Unmatched junction bases numbered 9, after V lost 6 bases and J lost 5 bases. The CDR3 reads CASRPTGTGTGELFF. Written as DNA, the CDR3 is TGTGCCAGCAGGCCGACAGGGACCGGGACCGGGGAGCTGTTTTTT.

This chain connects TRBV6-6 to TRBJ2-3, with TRBD2 identical over 7 bases. This CDR3 contains 15 residues. Germline V lookup: CDR1 MNHNY, CDR2 SVGAGI (reference sequence). V lost 2 bases, J lost 3 bases, and 5 bases stayed unmatched. The CDR3 loop reads CASSYRGSSTDTQYF. The DNA for the CDR3 is TGTGCCAGCAGTTACCGCGGGAGTTCGACAGATACGCAGTATTTT.

V and J are TRBV30 and TRBJ2-2, with 14 bases fitting TRBD2. The CDR3 loop spans 15 amino acids. Germline V gene sequence: CDR1 GTSNPN, CDR2 SVGIG (reference sequence). V lost 2 bases, J lost 6 bases, and 2 bases stayed unmatched. The CDR3 here is CAWSRLAGGPGELFF. In nucleotides, the CDR3 is TGTGCCTGGAGTAGACTAGCGGGAGGGCCCGGGGAGCTGTTTTTT.

Turning to this clonotype: A read error may produce the germline difference seen at one junction end. The V gene is TRBV2, the J gene TRBJ2-2; D not certain. CDR1 and CDR2 (germline): SNHLY, FYNNEI. The CDR3 spans 14 residues. CDR3 DNA sequence: TGTGCCAGCAGAGAAGAGAGTCCCACCGGGGAGCTGTTTTTT. Translation: CASREESPTGELFF.

This sequence joins TRBV6-5 and TRBJ2-7, with TRBD1 matching 8 bases. V lost 6 bases to trimming and J lost 0 bases; unmatched junction nucleotides: 4. Germline V gene lookup returns CDR1 MNHEY and CDR2 SVGAGI. The CDR3 is 14 amino acids. CDR3 sequence (DNA): TGTGCCAGCAGAAGAGGGACAGGCTCCTACGAGCAGTACTTC. Its translation is CASRRGTGSYEQYF.

This chain joins TRBV29-1 and TRBJ2-3; weak D call: TRBD2 (6 bases). The CDR3 has 13 amino acids. V was shortened by 3 bases and J by 0 bases, with 7 bases between the two germline ends. Germline CDR1 is SQVTM and CDR2 is ANQGSEA. The CDR3 nucleotides read TGCAGCGTTGATGGGGGGAGCACAGATACGCAGTATTTT. It specifies CSVDGGSTDTQYF.

The chain uses TRBV20-1 and TRBJ2-1; D might be TRBD1 (6 bases). The CDR3 loop spans 13 amino acids. V lost 3 bases to trimming and J lost 5 bases, with 11 bases between them. Germline-derived CDR1 and CDR2 are DFQATT and SNEGSKA (reference sequence). This CDR3 reads CSASENRDNEQFF. The CDR3 coding sequence is TGCAGTGCTAGCGAAAACAGGGACAATGAGCAGTTCTTC.

The V call is TRBV4-2, the J call TRBJ1-1; 7 bases map to TRBD1. The germline V gene has CDR1 LGHNA and CDR2 YNFKEQ. Germline trimming cut 1 base from V and 5 bases from J; bases unmatched to any gene: 13. The CDR3 is made up of 17 amino acids. The CDR3 loop reads CASSQGGTAPVSTEAFF. The CDR3 DNA reads as TGTGCCAGCAGCCAAGGGGGGACAGCCCCCGTGAGTACTGAAGCTTTCTTT.

The chain joins TRBV7-9 to TRBJ1-5; weak D call: TRBD1 (6 bases). Germline CDR1 is SEHNR and CDR2 is FQNEAQ (reference sequence). V gave up 4 bases and J gave up 5 bases, with 21 bases separating them. CDR3 length: 17 residues. DNA for the CDR3: TGTGCCAGCAGCTCAAGCGGGGGCAGGGGTAGGGATCAGCCCCAGCATTTT. Translation: CASSSSGGRGRDQPQHF.

V gene TRBV6-6 combines with J gene TRBJ2-7; no definite D call. CDR1 MNHNY and CDR2 SVGAGI come from the germline V gene (reference sequence). Between the trimmed V and J ends, which lost 2 bases and 4 bases, there was a span of 6 bases. The CDR3 runs to 12 residues. CDR3 nucleotides: TGTGCCAGCAGTTACGAAGAGTACGAGCAGTACTTC. It specifies CASSYEEYEQYF.

The rearrangement uses TRBV9 and TRBJ2-1; TRBD2 aligns across 7 bases. This CDR3 is 15 amino acids long. Germline CDR1 and CDR2: SGDLS and YYNGEE. The junction had 5 bases not matched to a gene; V was cut back by 3 bases and J by 2 bases. CDR3 DNA sequence: TGTGCCAGCAGCGGGGGGACTAATCCCTACAATGAGCAGTTCTTC. Translating it yields CASSGGTNPYNEQFF.

This clonotype has a single count. V gene TRBV5-1 combines with J gene TRBJ1-2; 7 bases match TRBD1. CDR3 size: 13 residues. The V gene's germline CDR1 is SGHRS and CDR2 YFSETQ. The ends lost 9 bases at V and 8 bases at J; junction bases unmatched: 13. The CDR3, as DNA: TGCGCCACCTCCCCCGGGACAGAGGGAGGCTACACCTTC. Protein sequence: CATSPGTEGGYTF.

This clonotype showed up just once. This sequence joins TRBV9 and TRBJ1-3, with a possible D match to TRBD1 (5 bases). V was pared by 2 bases and J by 0 bases, with 12 bases between. CDR1 is SGDLS and CDR2 is YYNGEE in the germline V gene. CDR3 length: 16 amino acids. Here the CDR3 reads CASSVSRGTSGNTIYF. The CDR3 DNA sequence: TGTGCCAGCAGCGTCTCCCGTGGGACCTCTGGAAACACCATATATTTT.

The gene calls are TRBV20-1 and TRBJ2-7, with TRBD2 matching over 11 bases. The CDR3 length is 15 residues. The germline gives CDR1 DFQATT, CDR2 SNEGSKA (reference sequence). V lost 0 bases to trimming and J lost 4 bases; unmatched junction nucleotides: 5. The CDR3 loop reads CSARDPSGRLYEQYF. The CDR3 DNA follows: TGCAGTGCTAGAGACCCTAGCGGGAGGCTGTACGAGCAGTACTTC.